Following are 18 T cell receptor beta chains from one sample sequenced in a study of blood T cell repertoires in COVID-19. This table comes from immunoSEQ multiplex PCR, and its TCRdb copy is limited to in-frame clones, with some not included. The sample carries some 93,000 clones, approximately 83% recorded once. The sample was peripheral blood. These receptors were taken from a man between 60 and 70 years old with acute or convalescent COVID-19.

This clone was observed a few times. The chain uses TRBV29-1 and TRBJ1-1, with 7 bases matching TRBD1. Germline CDR1 reads SQVTM; CDR2 reads ANQGSEA. This CDR3 spans 13 amino acids. V lost 7 bases to trimming and J lost 3 bases; unmatched junction nucleotides: 8. The CDR3 here is CSAAQGGDTEAFF. CDR3 DNA: TGCAGCGCCGCTCAGGGGGGCGACACTGAAGCTTTCTTT. The variable domain in full, with the rest retrieved from reference TRBV29-1 and TRBJ1-1, is SAVISQKPSRDICQRGTSLTIQCQVDSQVTMMFWYRQQPGQSLTLIATANQGSEATYESGFVIDKFPISRPNLTFSTLTVSNMSPEDSSIYLCSAAQGGDTEAFFGQGTRLTVV.

About this clone itself: An end of the junction differs from the germline gene, which may be a read error. V usage is TRBV13 and J usage is TRBJ2-1; the D gene is possibly TRBD2 (6 bases). CDR1 is PRHDT and CDR2 is FYEKMQ in the germline V gene (reference sequence). The CDR3 runs to 16 residues. The DNA for the CDR3 is TGTGCCAGCAGCGATTCCGGGACTGCCTCCAACAATGAGCAGTTCTTC. Translation: CASSDSGTASNNEQFF.

The V gene is TRBV9, the J gene TRBJ2-3; 11 nucleotides agree with TRBD2. V shed 3 bases and J 3 bases; nucleotides not matched to a gene: 6. This CDR3 is built from 16 residues. CDR1 SGDLS and CDR2 YYNGEE come from the germline V gene. The CDR3 DNA follows: TGTGCCAGCAGCGCCGGTCTAGCGGGGGGAACAGATACGCAGTATTTT. Its protein product is CASSAGLAGGTDTQYF.

The chain has TRBV7-8 and TRBJ2-7, with D possibly matching TRBD2 (6 bases). The CDR3 is made up of 14 amino acids. V lost 1 base, J lost 3 bases, and 10 bases lay in between. Germline V gene data show CDR1 as SGHVS and CDR2 as FQNEAQ. The CDR3 loop reads CASSLGDFRYEQYF. CDR3 DNA: TGTGCCAGCAGCTTAGGGGACTTTCGCTACGAGCAGTACTTC.

The CDR3 coding sequence is TGTGCCAGCAGCCAGAGGGACATTGAAAAACTGTTTTTT. It encodes CASSQRDIEKLFF. This chain uses TRBV4-2 with TRBJ1-4, with TRBD1 as a possible D gene (6 bases). The germline CDR1 and CDR2 sequences are LGHNA and YNFKEQ. Trimming cost V 3 bases and J 7 bases, with 9 bases left between them. The CDR3 covers 13 residues.

J is TRBJ2-7 and V is TRBV20-1, with TRBD1 identical over 7 bases. This CDR3 comprises 12 residues. V gave up 3 bases and J gave up 5 bases; unmatched junction bases: 4. The V gene's germline CDR1 is DFQATT and CDR2 SNEGSKA (reference sequence). The CDR3 reads CSASLTGDEQYF. The DNA of the CDR3 is TGCAGTGCTAGTCTCACAGGGGACGAGCAGTACTTC.

V gene TRBV9 combines with J gene TRBJ2-5, with D tentatively TRBD2 (6 bases). Trimming took off 3 bases at V and 3 bases at J, with 15 bases between the two ends. The germline gives CDR1 SGDLS, CDR2 YYNGEE. The CDR3 is 15 amino acids. The CDR3 loop reads CASSAQLGGKETQYF. In nucleotides, the CDR3 is TGTGCCAGCAGCGCACAGCTGGGGGGAAAAGAGACCCAGTACTTC. Full variable domain (outside the CDR3, taken from reference TRBV9 and TRBJ2-5): DSGVTQTPKHLITATGQRVTLRCSPRSGDLSVYWYQQSLDQGLQFLIQYYNGEERAKGNILERFSAQQFPDLHSELNLSSLELGDSALYFCASSAQLGGKETQYFGPGTRLLVL.

The genes are TRBV9 and TRBJ1-4; the D gene is possibly TRBD1 (5 bases). CDR1 and CDR2 (germline): SGDLS, YYNGEE. The CDR3 sequence is 13 residues long. Trimming cost V 0 bases and J 7 bases, with 7 bases left between them. The CDR3 protein is CASSVEGREKLFF. As DNA, the CDR3 is TGTGCCAGCAGCGTAGAGGGGCGTGAAAAACTGTTTTTT.

The chain combines TRBV4-3 with TRBJ2-2; unclear D gene. V lost 1 base and J lost 4, with 7 bases in between. From germline, CDR1 is LGHNA and CDR2 YSLEER. This CDR3 contains 14 residues. CDR3 amino acids: CASSQVASTGELFF. The CDR3 nucleotides are TGCGCCAGCAGCCAAGTTGCTAGCACCGGGGAGCTGTTTTTT.

The chain carries TRBV9 and TRBJ1-5; D is possibly TRBD1 (5 bases). The CDR3 has 16 residues. V lost 4 bases and J lost 5, with 19 bases in between. Per germline, CDR1 SGDLS and CDR2 YYNGEE. This chain's CDR3 is CASSPIAQGGDQPQHF. The CDR3 DNA follows: TGTGCCAGCAGCCCAATCGCCCAGGGAGGGGATCAGCCCCAGCATTTT.

This chain joins TRBV4-2 and TRBJ2-3, with D possibly being TRBD2 (5 bases). This CDR3 comprises 17 residues. The V gene's germline CDR1 is LGHNA and CDR2 YNFKEQ. With 0 bases removed from V and 5 bases from J, the gap between germline ends came to 18 bases. The CDR3, as DNA: TGTGCCAGCAGCCAAGATCGAACCCTCCGACGGGGAGATACGCAGTATTTT. Encoded protein: CASSQDRTLRRGDTQYF.

This chain connects TRBV5-5 to TRBJ1-5; no firm D call. Germline lookup yields CDR1 SGHKS and CDR2 YYEKEE (reference sequence). V lost 0 bases to trimming and J lost 3 bases, with 7 bases between them. This CDR3 spans 14 amino acids. The CDR3 DNA sequence: TGTGCCAGCAGCTTGGGTACAGCCAATCAGCCCCAGCATTTT. Translating it yields CASSLGTANQPQHF. The entire variable domain, with the rest obtained from reference TRBV5-5 and TRBJ1-5, is as follows: DAGVTQSPTHLIKTRGQQVTLRCSPISGHKSVSWYQQVLGQGPQFIFQYYEKEERGRGNFPDRFSARQFPNYSSELNVNALLLGDSALYLCASSLGTANQPQHFGDGTRLSIL.

The gene calls are TRBV6-5 and TRBJ2-4; a possible D gene is TRBD1 (5 bases). Trimming shortened V by 6 bases and J by 2 bases, and 11 bases separated the two germline ends. CDR1 is MNHEY and CDR2 is SVGAGI in the germline V gene. The CDR3 consists of 14 residues. CDR3 protein: CASSDTGSKNIQYF. DNA for the CDR3: TGTGCCAGCAGCGATACAGGATCCAAAAACATTCAGTACTTC.

V usage is TRBV6-2 or TRBV6-3 and J usage is TRBJ1-1; D is unclear. The CDR3 covers 13 residues. Deletions cut 4 bases from V and 5 bases from J, with 11 bases between. CDR1 and CDR2 from the germline V gene are MNHEY and SVGEGT. CDR3 DNA sequence: TGTGCCAGCAGTTTTGCACCGAGGACTGAAGCTTTCTTT. Encoded protein: CASSFAPRTEAFF.

The genes are TRBV7-3 and TRBJ2-3, with 12 positions matching TRBD1. V was clipped by 5 bases and J by 5 bases; unmatched bases: 14. The germline V gene encodes CDR1 SGHTA and CDR2 FQGTGA. The CDR3 totals 18 residues. The CDR3 is CASSRNPSGTGGKDTQYF. In DNA, the CDR3 is TGTGCCAGCAGCCGAAACCCCTCCGGGACAGGGGGCAAAGATACGCAGTATTTT.

Only one count was recorded for this clone. Here the CDR3 DNA reads TGTGCCAGCAGCCAACAGGGGGCGATGCACAATGAGCAGTTCTTC. Its translation is CASSQQGAMHNEQFF. The chain uses TRBV3-1 (or the pseudogene TRBV3-2) and TRBJ2-1; 8 nucleotides match TRBD1. From germline, CDR1 is LGHDT and CDR2 YNNKEL (reference sequence). The J segment lost 5 bases and the V segment lost 2 bases, leaving 5 bases of the junction unmatched. This CDR3 comprises 15 residues.

This chain uses TRBV9 with TRBJ2-5; 7 bases are a match to TRBD2. The CDR3 is 14 amino acids. The V gene end was trimmed by 0 bases and the J gene end by 5 bases; junction bases not matched to a gene: 4. Germline V CDR1 and CDR2: SGDLS, YYNGEE. The CDR3 region has the DNA TGTGCCAGCAGCGTAGTGGCGGGAGCGGAGACCCAGTACTTC. Translating it yields CASSVVAGAETQYF.

The count of this clone is one. V usage is TRBV12-5 and J usage is TRBJ2-7; 11 bases agree with TRBD1. This CDR3 has 14 amino acids. Germline values: CDR1 LGHNT, CDR2 FRNRAP. Trimming took 6 bases from V and 2 from J; bases not matched to a gene: 3. In DNA form, the CDR3 reads TGTGCTAGTGGCCCGGGACAGGGGGCCTACGAGCAGTACTTC. Translation: CASGPGQGAYEQYF.